This paragraph reports one TCR beta chain. Sequencing was performed with immunoSEQ multiplex PCR; in TCRdb, only in-frame clones are kept and a portion is missing. The data show 200,000 to 300,000 clones, about 88% seen once. These data are taken from a study of blood T cell repertoires in COVID-19. For the study at large: Collection of acute and convalescent COVID-19 samples took place in the United States, Italy and Spain.

CDR1 and CDR2 (germline): MGHRA, YSYEKL. CDR3 length: 15 amino acids. Germline trimming cut 1 base from V and 8 bases from J; bases unmatched to any gene: 8. The rearrangement uses TRBV4-1 and TRBJ2-1; 7 nucleotides match TRBD2. The sample consisted of peripheral blood. The sequence came from a man aged 30 to 39 with active or convalescent COVID-19. As DNA, the CDR3 is TGCGCCAGCAGCCAAGTGGGCGGGGGAGGCTATGAGCAGTTCTTC. Amino acid sequence: CASSQVGGGGYEQFF.